A selection of T cell receptor beta chains follows, all from one sample in a study of naive and memory T cell subsets. TCRdb called the UMI-ligation and nested PCR reads again in MiXCR, with one record for every CDR3 protein. This table has some 100,000 distinct CDR3 sequences, about 6.5% appearing once. The specimen was central memory CD4+ T cells from blood. The receptors were gathered from a human donor in good health. CDR3s include the opening cysteine and the closing phenylalanine or tryptophan. The D gene is left open where the match is weak. Not every row has a clone size; where given, it reads once, few, many or a size class.

v_gene	d_gene	abundance	j_gene	CDR3aa	CDR3nt
TRBV3-1	TRBD2	.	TRBJ2-2	CASSQLSGRVTGELFF	TGTGCCAGCAGCCAACTTAGCGGGAGGGTCACCGGGGAGCTGTTTTTT
TRBV6-1	.	many	TRBJ1-1	CASSKTDRSEAFF	TGTGCCAGCAGTAAAACCGACAGGTCGGAAGCTTTCTTT
TRBV5-5	.	many	TRBJ2-3	CASSLTGTIGGRTDTQYF	TGTGCCAGCAGCTTGACAGGCACGATTGGTGGACGCACAGATACGCAGTATTTT
TRBV20-1	TRBD2	few	TRBJ2-3	CSARDLPSGRNPDTQYF	TGCAGTGCTAGAGATCTACCTAGCGGGAGGAACCCAGATACGCAGTATTTT
TRBV9	TRBD1	many	TRBJ1-1	CASSVQQGAGEAFF	TGTGCCAGCAGCGTTCAACAGGGGGCAGGTGAAGCTTTCTTT
TRBV4-3	.	.	TRBJ2-7	CASSQDLAGVTHEQYF	TGCGCCAGCAGCCAAGATTTGGCGGGTGTAACCCACGAGCAGTACTTC
TRBV30	TRBD2	many	TRBJ2-3	CAWSAPGLAASTDTQYF	TGTGCCTGGAGTGCACCCGGCCTAGCGGCCAGCACAGATACGCAGTATTTT
TRBV12-3/TRBV12-4	TRBD2	few	TRBJ2-3	CASSLVGSGRPRDTQYF	TGTGCCAGCAGTTTAGTCGGTAGCGGGAGGCCACGGGATACGCAGTATTTT
TRBV5-5	.	few	TRBJ2-7	CASSWDDARYEQYF	TGTGCCAGCAGCTGGGATGATGCCCGCTACGAGCAGTACTTC
TRBV29-1	.	few	TRBJ2-3	CSVRGAITDTQYF	TGCAGCGTTCGGGGGGCTATCACAGATACGCAGTATTTT
TRBV12-3/TRBV12-4	.	many	TRBJ1-6	CASSFWGDNSPLHF	TGTGCCAGCAGTTTTTGGGGTGATAATTCACCCCTCCACTTT
TRBV21-1	.	many	TRBJ1-2	CASMRGPFRDEDRGYTF	TGTGCCAGCATGCGGGGGCCTTTCCGGGACGAAGATCGGGGCTACACCTTC
TRBV28	.	many	TRBJ2-3	CASRDLDSTDTQYF	TGTGCCAGCAGGGACCTCGACAGCACAGATACGCAGTATTTT
TRBV10-3	.	.	TRBJ1-4	CAIRGAGTNEKLFF	TGTGCCATCCGGGGAGCAGGGACTAATGAAAAACTGTTTTTT
TRBV2	TRBD2	.	TRBJ2-1	CASSVTSGSFSEQFF	TGTGCCAGCAGTGTCACTAGCGGGTCTTTTAGTGAGCAGTTCTTC
TRBV2	.	.	TRBJ2-1	CASNWGRNEQFF	TGTGCCAGCAACTGGGGTCGAAATGAGCAGTTCTTC
TRBV5-5	.	.	TRBJ2-2	CASSSLARNTGELFF	TGTGCCAGCAGCTCCCTTGCCCGGAACACCGGGGAGCTGTTTTTT
TRBV7-6	.	many	TRBJ1-4	CASSLPYEKLFF	TGTGCCAGCAGCCTGCCTTATGAAAAACTGTTTTTT
TRBV7-2	.	.	TRBJ2-5	CASRFTGETQYF	TGTGCCAGCAGGTTCACCGGAGAGACCCAGTACTTC
TRBV20-1	.	many	TRBJ1-1	CSARARQRGVGDTEAFF	TGCAGTGCTAGAGCCCGCCAGCGGGGTGTTGGAGACACTGAAGCTTTCTTT
TRBV5-4	.	few	TRBJ2-5	CASSTGTFQETQYF	TGTGCCAGCAGCACCGGGACTTTTCAAGAGACCCAGTACTTC
TRBV20-1	TRBD1	many	TRBJ1-5	CSAIPGQGNQPQHF	TGCAGTGCCATACCGGGACAGGGCAATCAGCCCCAGCATTTT
TRBV7-2	.	many	TRBJ1-1	CASSLGSTSFEAFF	TGTGCCAGCAGCTTAGGATCCACGTCATTTGAAGCTTTCTTT
TRBV18	TRBD2	.	TRBJ2-5	CASSPGLGETQYF	TGTGCCAGCTCACCGGGACTAGGGGAGACCCAGTACTTC
TRBV12-3/TRBV12-4	TRBD2	few	TRBJ2-7	CASAGGGSSYEQYF	TGTGCCAGCGCCGGGGGGGGGTCCTCCTACGAGCAGTACTTC